This entry lists 27 T cell receptor beta chains sequenced from one sample in a study of blood T cell repertoires in COVID-19. The data were produced by immunoSEQ multiplex PCR, yet TCRdb's version contains in-frame clones alone and is incomplete. This sample yields just over 250,000 clones, of which around 90% are seen a single time; under 3% belongs to the top ten. Sequenced input: peripheral blood. All receptors derive from a person aged 18 to 35 with COVID-19, enrolled during active disease.

As concerns this clone: Other DNA sequences of this sample code for an identical CDR3. The CDR3 nucleotides are TGTGCCAGCAGCCAAGCCGGCGGGGAGCTGTTTTTT. Protein product: CASSQAGGELFF. The V call is TRBV3-1 (or the pseudogene TRBV3-2), the J call TRBJ2-2; no reliable D call. This CDR3 is 12 amino acids long. Trimming stripped 1 base from V and 7 bases from J, with 4 bases between. Germline loops: CDR1 LGHDT, CDR2 YNNKEL (reference sequence).

The rearrangement links TRBV7-9 to TRBJ1-1, with D hard to call. Germline CDR1 SEHNR, CDR2 FQNEAQ (reference sequence). CDR3 length: 12 residues. V lost 5 bases and J 5 bases, leaving 9 bases between the germline ends. Here the CDR3 reads CASSHRQTEAFF. The CDR3 bases are TGTGCCAGCAGCCACCGACAAACTGAAGCTTTCTTT.

For this clone: Other DNA sequences of this sample code for an identical CDR3. The V and J genes are TRBV30 and TRBJ1-5; D possibly corresponds to TRBD1 (5 bases). The germline CDR1 and CDR2 sequences are GTSNPN and SVGIG (reference sequence). The CDR3 spans 12 residues. The V and J ends lost 5 bases and 3 bases respectively, with 8 bases between them. CDR3 nucleotides: TGTGCCTGGGGAGGGGCCAATCAGCCCCAGCATTTT. Its translation is CAWGGANQPQHF.

The chain recombines TRBV9 with TRBJ2-5; tentative D call: TRBD2 (5 bases). Germline CDR1 is SGDLS and CDR2 is YYNGEE. V was trimmed by 4 bases and J by 5 bases, leaving 21 bases between them. This CDR3 comprises 16 residues. The CDR3 DNA reads as TGTGCCAGCAGCAAGGAAAGGATCCCACAGCGGGAGACCCAGTACTTC. This encodes CASSKERIPQRETQYF.

The chain employs TRBV7-2 and TRBJ2-7; a possible D gene is TRBD1 (5 bases). This CDR3 has 14 residues. The V gene's germline CDR1 is SGHTA and CDR2 FQGNSA. V was clipped by 0 bases and J by 3 bases, with 9 bases between them. DNA of the CDR3: TGTGCCAGCAGCTTAGCTACAGGTTACTACGAGCAGTACTTC. Translated, it gives CASSLATGYYEQYF.

The chain recombines TRBV27 with TRBJ1-5; no clear D. Germline V gene lookup returns CDR1 MNHEY and CDR2 SMNVEV (reference sequence). V shed 5 bases and J shed 2 bases, with 13 bases lying between them. The CDR3 has 15 amino acids. This chain's CDR3 is CASSLRGGGNQPQHF. In nucleotides, the CDR3 is TGTGCCAGCAGTCTTAGAGGAGGCGGCAATCAGCCCCAGCATTTT.

This chain uses TRBV7-9 with TRBJ1-1, with 7 bases identical to TRBD1. Germline values: CDR1 SEHNR, CDR2 FQNEAQ (reference sequence). The CDR3 length is 15 residues. J lost 1 base, V lost 1 base, and 3 bases had no gene match. Here the CDR3 DNA reads TGTGCCAGCAGCTTAGGGAGGGGGCGGAACACTGAAGCTTTCTTT. It is translated as CASSLGRGRNTEAFF. The variable domain in full, completed from reference TRBV7-9 and TRBJ1-1, reads DTGVSQNPRHKITKRGQNVTFRCDPISEHNRLYWYRQTLGQGPEFLTYFQNEAQLEKSRLLSDRFSAERPKGSFSTLEIQRTEQGDSAMYLCASSLGRGRNTEAFFGQGTRLTVV.

The rearrangement uses TRBV24-1 and TRBJ1-2, with 7 bases lining up with TRBD1. V lost 2 bases and J lost 8; bases outside the gene matches: 4. Per germline, CDR1 KGHDR and CDR2 SFDVKD. This CDR3 has 13 amino acids. CDR3 amino acids: CATSDSLGGGYTF. The CDR3 DNA reads as TGTGCCACCAGTGATTCCTTAGGGGGCGGCTACACCTTC.

The chain has TRBV5-1 and TRBJ2-7, with TRBD2 as a possible D gene (5 bases). The CDR3 is 13 amino acids. Germline V gene lookup returns CDR1 SGHRS and CDR2 YFSETQ. The ends were cut back, 0 bases at V and 6 bases at J, with 10 bases in the middle. In DNA, the CDR3 is TGCGCCAGCAGCTTGGTCGGGAAAGGCGAGCAGTACTTC. This translates into CASSLVGKGEQYF.

V usage is TRBV6-5 and J usage is TRBJ2-5, with D perhaps matching TRBD2 (6 bases). Germline loops: CDR1 MNHEY, CDR2 SVGAGI. V was pared by 6 bases and J by 7 bases, with 21 bases between. The CDR3 has 15 amino acids. The DNA for the CDR3 is TGTGCCAGCAGCACTCGCGGGGCCTTATTAGGGACCCAGTACTTC. Translated, it gives CASSTRGALLGTQYF.

The chain couples TRBV12-3 or TRBV12-4 to TRBJ2-7; possibly TRBD1 for D (5 bases). V was shortened by 3 bases and J by 6 bases, with 12 bases between the two germline ends. The CDR3 covers 13 residues. CDR3 nucleotides: TGTGCCAGCAGTTTGGGGCAGGCCCTCGAGCAGTACTTC. It encodes CASSLGQALEQYF.

V gene TRBV4-1 combines with J gene TRBJ2-7, with 9 bases lining up with TRBD1. This CDR3 contains 15 residues. Trimming at V came to 1 base and at J to 5 bases, leaving 6 bases not matched to a gene. Germline V gives CDR1 MGHRA, CDR2 YSYEKL. DNA for the CDR3: TGCGCCAGCAGCCAAGGACAGGGGGTGTTGAACGAGCAGTACTTC. Translation gives CASSQGQGVLNEQYF.

This clone was found once. DNA for the CDR3: TGTGCCAGCAGCTTGGTTAGCGGCACAGATACGCAGTATTTT. Translating it yields CASSLVSGTDTQYF. This sequence joins TRBV5-6 and TRBJ2-3; possible D gene TRBD2, 5 bases. CDR1 and CDR2 (germline): SGHDT, YYEEEE. V lost 0 bases, J lost 1 base, and 6 bases lay in between. This CDR3 has 14 residues.

V and J are TRBV9 and TRBJ2-1, with 7 bases identical to TRBD2. Losses at the gene ends were 0 bases for V and 0 bases for J; bases not matched to a gene: 3. This CDR3 contains 16 residues. Looked up from germline, CDR1 is SGDLS and CDR2 is YYNGEE. The CDR3 loop is CASSVASGISYNEQFF. As DNA, the CDR3 is TGTGCCAGCAGCGTAGCGAGCGGGATCTCCTACAATGAGCAGTTCTTC.

This rearrangement joins TRBV15 to TRBJ1-1; tentative D call: TRBD1 (5 bases). The V gene lost 0 bases and the J gene lost 0 bases, with 8 bases spanning the gap. There are 15 residues in the CDR3. Germline V CDR1 and CDR2: LNHNV, YYDKDF (reference sequence). CDR3 residues: CATSRDPTVNTEAFF. CDR3 bases: TGTGCCACCAGCAGAGATCCGACAGTGAACACTGAAGCTTTCTTT.

This chain connects TRBV25-1 to TRBJ2-7; D possibly corresponds to TRBD2 (5 bases). Germline V gene data show CDR1 as MGHDK and CDR2 as SYGVNS. The V gene lost 1 base and the J gene lost 7 bases, with 11 bases spanning the gap. CDR3 length equals 13 residues. The CDR3 reads CASSESGVGEQYF. CDR3 in DNA: TGTGCCAGCAGTGAATCCGGGGTTGGGGAGCAGTACTTC.

The V and J genes are TRBV9 and TRBJ2-5; 7 bases are a match to TRBD2. With V trimmed by 4 bases and J by 5 bases, 8 bases remained unmatched. The germline gives CDR1 SGDLS, CDR2 YYNGEE. The CDR3 is 14 amino acids. This CDR3 reads CASSPQLASETQYF. DNA of the CDR3: TGTGCCAGCAGCCCCCAACTAGCGTCGGAGACCCAGTACTTC.

This chain uses TRBV7-9 with TRBJ2-1, with 10 nucleotides matching TRBD2. J gave up 3 bases and V 4 bases, and 6 bases lay outside the gene matches. The CDR3 runs to 16 residues. Germline V gene data show CDR1 as SEHNR and CDR2 as FQNEAQ (reference sequence). CDR3 sequence (DNA): TGTGCCAGCAGCTCTTATCGGACTAGCGGCTACAATGAGCAGTTCTTC. Protein product: CASSSYRTSGYNEQFF.

This clone showed up just a few times. The chain joins TRBV27 to TRBJ2-7; TRBD2 agrees at 7 bases. This CDR3 has 14 amino acids. Germline V CDR1 and CDR2: MNHEY, SMNVEV (reference sequence). The V segment lost 4 bases and the J segment 2 bases; nucleotides outside the gene matches: 5. The CDR3, as DNA: TGTGCCAGCAGTTACAGCGGGGTAACCTACGAGCAGTACTTC. Translation gives CASSYSGVTYEQYF.

V and J are TRBV5-6 and TRBJ2-5, with TRBD2 matching over 8 bases. Germline-derived CDR1 and CDR2 are SGHDT and YYEEEE. The CDR3 has 16 amino acids. V was clipped by 2 bases and J by 1 base; unmatched bases: 7. The CDR3 sequence: CASSFGLAIIQETQYF. In nucleotides, the CDR3 is TGTGCCAGCAGCTTCGGACTAGCAATAATCCAAGAGACCCAGTACTTC.

This clone has only a few counts. The chain combines TRBV11-2 with TRBJ1-1; D call uncertain. CDR3 length equals 13 residues. The ends were cut back, 0 bases at V and 11 bases at J, with 13 bases in the middle. Germline loops: CDR1 SGHAT, CDR2 FQNNGV. CDR3 protein: CASSLDLALAAFF. CDR3 DNA sequence: TGTGCCAGCAGCTTAGATCTGGCCCTAGCTGCTTTCTTT.

This rearrangement joins TRBV2 to TRBJ2-3; D possibly corresponds to TRBD2 (6 bases). This CDR3 is 16 amino acids long. Trimming pared 2 bases from V and 2 bases from J, leaving 14 bases between. The germline gives CDR1 SNHLY, CDR2 FYNNEI. Here the CDR3 DNA reads TGTGCCAGCAGTGAATGGCAGCGGGTGACCACAGATACGCAGTATTTT. Its protein product is CASSEWQRVTTDTQYF.

This clone was detected once. The rearrangement joins TRBV2 to TRBJ2-5, with 9 bases fitting TRBD2. The J segment lost 5 bases and the V segment lost 7 bases, leaving 8 bases of the junction unmatched. CDR1 is SNHLY and CDR2 is FYNNEI in the germline V gene. CDR3 size: 14 residues. CDR3 sequence: CASKSSGDQETQYF. The DNA for the CDR3 is TGTGCCAGCAAGTCTAGCGGGGATCAGGAGACCCAGTACTTC.

This rearrangement joins TRBV6-5 to TRBJ1-1; D uncertain. There are 15 residues in the CDR3. V lost 6 bases and J 1 base, leaving 15 bases between the germline ends. Per the germline V gene, CDR1 is MNHEY and CDR2 is SVGAGI. In DNA form, the CDR3 reads TGTGCCAGCAGCTCGCTGAGACGCGGGAACACTGAAGCTTTCTTT. This codes for CASSSLRRGNTEAFF.

The chain uses TRBV11-2 and TRBJ2-1, with 7 bases fitting TRBD1. Germline lookup yields CDR1 SGHAT and CDR2 FQNNGV. V was pared by 3 bases and J by 5 bases, with 7 bases of the junction left unmatched. CDR3 length equals 15 residues. CDR3 residues: CASSFMPRGHNEQFF. As DNA, the CDR3 is TGTGCCAGCAGCTTTATGCCGAGGGGGCACAATGAGCAGTTCTTC.

This clone came up once. The V gene is TRBV18, the J gene TRBJ1-4; 7 nucleotides align to TRBD1. J lost 7 bases, V lost 3 bases, and 8 bases had no gene match. The CDR3 has 15 amino acids. Germline V gives CDR1 KGHSH, CDR2 LQKENI. The CDR3 spells CASSPSAGGGEKLFF. CDR3 coding DNA: TGTGCCAGCTCACCGAGCGCAGGGGGAGGTGAAAAACTGTTTTTT.

The chain uses TRBV7-8 and TRBJ2-3; 7 nucleotides agree with TRBD2. This CDR3 region has 15 residues. V trimming: 6 bases; J trimming: 5 bases; junction bases outside the gene matches: 11. Germline V gene data show CDR1 as SGHVS and CDR2 as FQNEAQ. CDR3 coding DNA: TGTGCCAGCAGAAAGAGCGGGACTTTGGGAGATACGCAGTATTTT. It encodes CASRKSGTLGDTQYF.